This T cell receptor (beta chain) was identified during a study of radiotherapy plus CTLA-4 blockade in lung cancer. Study details: Among patients, less than 20% showed objective responses, and about 31% had disease control. The study's findings and limits: Response, reportedly, was best predicted by interferon-beta along with early blood T cell clone dynamics. Some TCR clones had been derived from tumors. These clones expanded in peripheral blood after radiotherapy plus ipilimumab.

This clone was seen a single time. The antigen remains undetermined. Trimming removed 0 bases from V and 8 bases from J, with 9 bases in between. This CDR3 has 13 amino acids. The germline V gene has CDR1 SGHRS and CDR2 YFSETQ. Clones were read by immunoSEQ multiplex PCR, and TCRdb kept only the in-frame ones, dropping some. The sample has approximately 40,000 clones, 65% to 90% seen once. Ipilimumab-mediated CTLA-4 blockade plus focal radiation was given to patients having chemo-refractory metastatic non-small-cell lung cancer. The rearrangement joins TRBV5-1 to TRBJ2-1, with no clear D. The clonotype was recovered from a human donor with non-small cell lung cancer whose response to radiotherapy plus ipilimumab could not be evaluated. The sequencing here drew on peripheral blood, taken from a patient treated with radiotherapy plus ipilimumab. CDR3 nucleotides: TGCGCCAGCAGCTTGGCCCTGGGCCATGAGCAGTTCTTC. Amino acid sequence: CASSLALGHEQFF.